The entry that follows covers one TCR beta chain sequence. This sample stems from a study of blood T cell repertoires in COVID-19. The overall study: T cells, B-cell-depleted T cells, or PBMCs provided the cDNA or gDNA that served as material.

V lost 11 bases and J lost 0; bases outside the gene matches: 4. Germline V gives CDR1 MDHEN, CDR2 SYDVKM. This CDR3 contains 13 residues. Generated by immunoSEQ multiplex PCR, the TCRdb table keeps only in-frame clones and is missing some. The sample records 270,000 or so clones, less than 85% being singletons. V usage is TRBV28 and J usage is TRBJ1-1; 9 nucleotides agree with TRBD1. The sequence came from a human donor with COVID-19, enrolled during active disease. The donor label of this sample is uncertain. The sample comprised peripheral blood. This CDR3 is CAGRDRVNTEAFF. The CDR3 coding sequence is TGTGCCGGGAGGGACAGGGTGAACACTGAAGCTTTCTTT.